The 14 T cell receptor beta chains below all came from one sample that was sequenced in a study of vaccination and CD4 T cells after COVID-19. As to treatment: roughly 11-day PBMC culture with coronavirus spike peptide pools or control peptides (ViraFEST assay). These TCRs are of unknown antigen specificity. Cultured CD4+ T-cell DNA underwent Oncomine TCR Beta short-read sequencing. TCRdb reprocessed the PCR reads with MiXCR, giving one entry per CDR3 protein. The table lists around 20,000 distinct CDR3 sequences, 53% of them singletons. The specimen comprised CD4+ T cells from blood, cultured in vitro, sampled before SARS-CoV-2 vaccination. The receptor source for this set is a human donor who had recovered from COVID-19.

The chain combines TRBV28 with TRBJ1-5, with D perhaps TRBD1 (6 bases). V lost 10 bases and J lost 9, with 19 bases in between. The CDR3 is 13 amino acids. Germline CDR1 reads MDHEN; CDR2 reads SYDVKM. The CDR3 loop reads CATKKQGGGPQHF. DNA of the CDR3: TGTGCCACCAAAAAACAGGGCGGGGGGCCCCAGCATTTT. Full variable domain (missing parts from reference TRBV28 and TRBJ1-5): DVKVTQSSRYLVKRTGEKVFLECVQDMDHENMFWYRQDPGLGLRLIYFSYDVKMKEKGDIPEGYSVSREKKERFSLILESASTNQTSMYLCATKKQGGGPQHFGDGTRLSIL.

This clonotype showed up just a few times. The chain recombines TRBV7-6 with TRBJ2-2; D remains ambiguous. Germline V gene data show CDR1 as SGHVS and CDR2 as FNYEAQ. This CDR3 comprises 15 residues. V dropped 5 bases and J dropped 4 bases, with 14 bases sitting between them. CDR3 in amino acids: CASSPLGRITGELFF. As DNA, the CDR3 is TGTGCCAGCAGCCCCCTTGGACGTATCACCGGGGAGCTGTTTTTT. The whole variable domain, remainder taken from reference TRBV7-6 and TRBJ2-2, is GAGVSQSPRYKVTKRGQDVALRCDPISGHVSLYWYRQALGQGPEFLTYFNYEAQQDKSGLPNDRFSAERPEGSISTLTIQRTEQRDSAMYRCASSPLGRITGELFFGEGSRLTVL.

V and J are TRBV7-3 and TRBJ2-6; TRBD1 is a possible D gene (6 bases). V lost 5 bases and J lost 0, with 11 bases in between. The CDR3 loop spans 16 amino acids. Germline CDR1 and CDR2: SGHTA and FQGTGA. The CDR3 DNA reads as TGTGCCAGCAGCCCGGACAGATACTCTGGGGCCAACGTCCTGACTTTC. Translated, it gives CASSPDRYSGANVLTF.

This clonotype was observed a handful of times. The CDR3 here is CASSLTGVREQYF. DNA of the CDR3: TGTGCCAGCAGCTTAACGGGGGTGAGGGAGCAGTACTTC. The chain is built from TRBV7-2 and TRBJ2-7; tentative D call: TRBD2 (6 bases). Deletions cut 2 bases from V and 7 bases from J, with 12 bases between. This CDR3 is built from 13 residues. CDR1 and CDR2 from the germline V gene are SGHTA and FQGNSA.

The CDR3 loop reads CASATDGSGATLIYEQYF. The CDR3 DNA reads TGTGCCAGCGCTACCGACGGAAGCGGGGCCACGCTAATCTACGAGCAGTACTTC. This chain joins TRBV7-9 and TRBJ2-7; the match to TRBD2 covers 7 bases. V gave up 8 bases and J gave up 3 bases; unmatched junction bases: 22. The CDR3 has 18 residues. Looked up from germline, CDR1 is SEHNR and CDR2 is FQNEAQ (reference sequence).

The DNA of the CDR3 is TGTGCCTGGACAGGGCGAGAGACCCAGTACTTC. This gives the protein CAWTGRETQYF. The rearrangement links TRBV30 to TRBJ2-5, with D maybe TRBD1 (5 bases). The ends were cut back, 4 bases at V and 4 bases at J, with 7 bases in the middle. The CDR3 has 11 amino acids. The germline V gene encodes CDR1 GTSNPN and CDR2 SVGIG (reference sequence).

The chain has TRBV20-1 and TRBJ1-3, with 8 bases lining up with TRBD1. Germline CDR1 and CDR2: DFQATT and SNEGSKA (reference sequence). After removal of 0 bases from V and 5 bases from J, the junction contained 6 bases not matched to a gene. The CDR3 totals 15 residues. CDR3 in DNA: TGCAGTGCTAGAGATTGGACAGGGATTAGAAACACCATATATTTT. Translating it yields CSARDWTGIRNTIYF.

V usage is TRBV28 and J usage is TRBJ2-7, with D possibly called TRBD1 or TRBD2 (6 bases each). This CDR3 is 12 amino acids long. Germline V lookup: CDR1 MDHEN, CDR2 SYDVKM. V was cut by 6 bases and J by 5 bases, with 11 bases left in between. CDR3 DNA sequence: TGTGCCAGCAGCGGGGGCCGAAACGAGCAGTACTTC. This encodes CASSGGRNEQYF.

This clonotype was recorded a few times. V usage is TRBV7-2 and J usage is TRBJ1-5; D may be TRBD1 (6 bases). The CDR3 is made up of 14 amino acids. V shed 3 bases and J shed 5 bases, with 11 bases lying between them. Germline loops: CDR1 SGHTA, CDR2 FQGNSA. CDR3: CASSFIGGDQPQHF. The DNA of the CDR3 is TGTGCCAGCAGCTTCATCGGGGGCGATCAGCCCCAGCATTTT. The variable domain in full, with the rest retrieved from reference TRBV7-2 and TRBJ1-5, is GAGVSQSPSNKVTEKGKDVELRCDPISGHTALYWYRQSLGQGLEFLIYFQGNSAPDKSGLPSDRFSAERTGGSVSTLTIQRTQQEDSAVYLCASSFIGGDQPQHFGDGTRLSIL.

V is TRBV7-8 and J is TRBJ2-4; D may be TRBD1 (6 bases). The CDR3 runs 14 residues. Trimming removed 5 bases at V and 3 bases at J, with 11 bases between. Looked up from germline, CDR1 is SGHVS and CDR2 is FQNEAQ. The CDR3 DNA reads as TGTGCCAGCAGCCACAGGGTTAGCAAAAACATTCAGTACTTC. Its protein is CASSHRVSKNIQYF.

This sequence joins TRBV6-2 or TRBV6-3 and TRBJ2-7; D may be TRBD2 (6 bases). Trimming removed 5 bases from V and 6 bases from J, with 11 bases in between. Germline assignment: CDR1 MNHEY and CDR2 SVGEGT. The CDR3 length is 12 residues. In DNA form, the CDR3 reads TGTGCCAGCAGTGCTCTAGCGCCCGAGCAGTACTTC. It codes for CASSALAPEQYF.

This clonotype showed up just a few times. The chain employs TRBV7-2 and TRBJ2-4; possibly TRBD2 for D (6 bases). Per germline, CDR1 SGHTA and CDR2 FQGNSA. This CDR3 is 14 amino acids long. V was cut by 5 bases and J by 2 bases, with 10 bases left in between. The CDR3 DNA is TGTGCCAGCAGCCCGGGACTTCCCAAAAACATTCAGTACTTC. It translates to CASSPGLPKNIQYF.

The rearrangement links TRBV6-1 to TRBJ2-7; 8 nucleotides agree with TRBD2. This CDR3 is 15 amino acids long. Germline CDR1 MNHNS, CDR2 SASEGT. The V and J ends lost 6 bases and 4 bases, in that order; junction bases with no gene match: 11. CDR3 in amino acids: CASSPETGGSYEQYF. Written as DNA, the CDR3 is TGTGCCAGCAGCCCCGAGACGGGAGGGAGTTACGAGCAGTACTTC.

The rearrangement joins TRBV20-1 to TRBJ1-2, with a weak D call TRBD1 (6 bases). Germline V gene data show CDR1 as DFQATT and CDR2 as SNEGSKA (reference sequence). Trimming took 6 bases from V and 8 from J, leaving 31 bases between them. The CDR3 contains 17 residues. The chain's CDR3 is CSASMGRGPGHSVGYTF. DNA for the CDR3: TGCAGTGCGTCAATGGGAAGGGGCCCGGGACACTCAGTCGGCTACACCTTC.